The 8 T cell receptor beta chains below were found in one sample sequenced in a study of control samples from healthy donors and cancer patients. This table comes from immunoSEQ multiplex PCR, and its TCRdb copy is limited to in-frame clones, with some not included. The sample has some 200,000 clones, 91% seen once. The sequencing input was blood. These receptors came from a woman in her twenties or thirties in good health.

The chain carries TRBV27 and TRBJ2-3, with 9 positions matching TRBD1. The CDR3 totals 16 residues. Germline CDR1 MNHEY, CDR2 SMNVEV (reference sequence). The V segment lost 0 bases and the J segment 3 bases; nucleotides outside the gene matches: 4. In nucleotides, the CDR3 is TGTGCCAGCAGTTTATCCGGACAGGGGAGGACAGATACGCAGTATTTT. It is translated as CASSLSGQGRTDTQYF.

Turning to this clone: The identical CDR3 is also encoded by other nucleotide sequences in the sample. V is TRBV19 and J is TRBJ2-3, with 9 bases that match TRBD1. V dropped 6 bases and J dropped 1; count of bases not matched to a gene: 2. This CDR3 is 14 amino acids long. Germline V gene data show CDR1 as LNHDA and CDR2 as SQIVND (reference sequence). Written as DNA, the CDR3 is TGTGCCAGTAGACGGACAGGGGGCACAGATACGCAGTATTTT. Translation: CASRRTGGTDTQYF.

V gene TRBV2 combines with J gene TRBJ1-1; tentatively, D is TRBD1 (6 bases). With 6 bases removed from V and 0 bases from J, the gap between germline ends came to 11 bases. The CDR3 has 14 residues. Germline CDR1 reads SNHLY; CDR2 reads FYNNEI. CDR3 DNA: TGTGCCAGCAGGGCAGGGGCGATGAACACTGAAGCTTTCTTT. It translates to CASRAGAMNTEAFF. Based on the CDR3 plus reference TRBV2 and TRBJ1-1, the full variable domain is EPEVTQTPSHQVTQMGQEVILRCVPISNHLYFYWYRQILGQKVEFLVSFYNNEISEKSEIFDDQFSVERPDGSNFTLKIRSTKLEDSAMYFCASRAGAMNTEAFFGQGTRLTVV.

This rearrangement joins TRBV6-4 to TRBJ2-6, with D maybe TRBD2 (6 bases). Trimming cost V 0 bases and J 1 base, with 13 bases left between them. The CDR3 extends over 18 amino acids. Germline lookup yields CDR1 MRHNA and CDR2 SNTAGT. Written as DNA, the CDR3 is TGTGCCAGCAGTGACTCGGGAGGTTCGGTGTCTGGGGCCAACGTCCTGACTTTC. As protein: CASSDSGGSVSGANVLTF.

The J gene is TRBJ1-2, the V gene TRBV7-3, with a possible D match to TRBD1 (5 bases). Trimming took 2 bases from V and 0 from J, leaving 10 bases between them. This CDR3 is 15 amino acids long. Germline CDR1 reads SGHTA; CDR2 reads FQGTGA. The CDR3 loop is CASSLGSGTNYGYTF. DNA of the CDR3: TGTGCCAGCAGCTTAGGGTCAGGGACTAACTATGGCTACACCTTC.

The sample holds a few counts of this clone. The CDR3 here is CASSLATEAFF. Written as DNA, the CDR3 is TGTGCCAGCAGCTTAGCGACAGAAGCTTTCTTT. The V call is TRBV7-9, the J call TRBJ1-1; the D is unclear. Trimming removed 0 bases at V and 8 bases at J, with 4 bases between. CDR3 length: 11 residues. Germline CDR1 SEHNR, CDR2 FQNEAQ (reference sequence). Looking up the rest from reference TRBV7-9 and TRBJ1-1 gives the full variable domain: DTGVSQNPRHKITKRGQNVTFRCDPISEHNRLYWYRQTLGQGPEFLTYFQNEAQLEKSRLLSDRFSAERPKGSFSTLEIQRTEQGDSAMYLCASSLATEAFFGQGTRLTVV.

As DNA, the CDR3 is TGTGCCAGCAGTGACTCGACGTATTCACCCCTCCACTTT. It translates to CASSDSTYSPLHF. V and J are TRBV6-4 and TRBJ1-6; D is ambiguous. V dropped 0 bases and J dropped 8 bases, with 5 bases sitting between them. Germline CDR1 and CDR2: MRHNA and SNTAGT. The CDR3 loop spans 13 amino acids.

This chain joins TRBV28 and TRBJ1-3, with D unclear. From germline, CDR1 is MDHEN and CDR2 SYDVKM. V lost 2 bases to trimming and J lost 0 bases, with 11 bases between them. The CDR3 consists of 16 residues. The CDR3 loop reads CASSLVRRPSGNTIYF. In DNA, the CDR3 is TGTGCCAGCAGTTTAGTCCGGCGACCCTCTGGAAACACCATATATTTT.